What follows are 22 T cell receptor beta chains derived from one specimen sequenced in a study of PD-1 blockade in mismatch repair-deficient tumors. Repertoires were generated with immunoSEQ multiplex PCR, while TCRdb's copy carries only in-frame clones and drops some. Of tens of thousands of clones in the sample, around 85% were seen once. Sequencing used PBMCs, obtained before pembrolizumab treatment. The receptors were sampled from an adult with mismatch repair-deficient cancer.

This chain uses TRBV28 with TRBJ2-7; 9 bases are shared with TRBD2. The germline V gene encodes CDR1 MDHEN and CDR2 SYDVKM. The ends lost 5 bases at V and 4 bases at J; junction bases unmatched: 6. The CDR3 length is 14 residues. The CDR3 loop is CASSRGAGGYEQYF. In DNA, the CDR3 is TGTGCCAGCAGTAGAGGAGCGGGAGGATACGAGCAGTACTTC.

The rearrangement joins TRBV5-1 to TRBJ1-6; TRBD1 agrees at 10 bases. The J segment lost 9 bases and the V segment lost 5 bases, leaving 5 bases of the junction unmatched. This CDR3 region has 14 residues. Per the germline V gene, CDR1 is SGHRS and CDR2 is YFSETQ. CDR3 amino acids: CASSRDRGSSPLHF. CDR3 in DNA: TGCGCCAGCAGTCGGGACAGGGGAAGTTCACCCCTCCACTTT.

The chain couples TRBV18 to TRBJ2-1; 7 bases map to TRBD2. CDR3 length equals 15 residues. From germline, CDR1 is KGHSH and CDR2 LQKENI. Losses at the gene ends were 3 bases for V and 3 bases for J; bases not matched to a gene: 5. The CDR3 loop reads CASSPSSSGYNEQFF. CDR3 DNA sequence: TGTGCCAGCTCACCTAGTTCTAGCGGCTACAATGAGCAGTTCTTC.

This clone has just a few counts. The rearrangement uses TRBV9 and TRBJ2-7; D perhaps matches TRBD1 (6 bases). Trimming shortened V by 1 base and J by 6 bases, and 11 bases separated the two germline ends. Germline V gene sequence: CDR1 SGDLS, CDR2 YYNGEE. This CDR3 contains 13 residues. The CDR3 is CASSVITGSEQYF. CDR3 nucleotide sequence: TGTGCCAGCAGCGTAATAACAGGGTCCGAGCAGTACTTC.

The CDR3 protein is CASSDAPGTVNYGYTF. CDR3 in DNA: TGTGCCAGTAGTGATGCTCCCGGGACAGTAAACTATGGCTACACCTTC. V and J are TRBV19 and TRBJ1-2; 7 bases line up with TRBD1. From germline, CDR1 is LNHDA and CDR2 SQIVND (reference sequence). The junction had 11 bases not matched to a gene; V was cut back by 5 bases and J by 2 bases. The CDR3 consists of 16 residues.

The chain couples TRBV28 to TRBJ2-1, with TRBD2 as a possible D gene (5 bases). This CDR3 comprises 14 residues. The V end was cut by 3 bases, the J end by 7 bases, with 13 bases between. Germline loops: CDR1 MDHEN, CDR2 SYDVKM. CDR3 DNA: TGTGCCAGCAGTTTTAGAGACTACCTGAATGAGCAGTTCTTC. Its protein product is CASSFRDYLNEQFF.

The chain combines TRBV5-1 with TRBJ2-1; 9 bases are a match to TRBD2. CDR1 is SGHRS and CDR2 is YFSETQ in the germline V gene. The CDR3 is 14 residues long. The V segment lost 0 bases and the J segment 8 bases; nucleotides outside the gene matches: 3. CDR3 bases: TGCGCCAGCAGCTTGGTGGTAGCGGGAGATGAGCAGTTCTTC. Translated, it gives CASSLVVAGDEQFF.

The chain carries TRBV12-5 and TRBJ1-5; 9 nucleotides agree with TRBD1. This CDR3 is built from 16 residues. V shed 0 bases, J shed 4 bases, and the junction held 4 bases outside the gene matches. Germline CDR1 LGHNT, CDR2 FRNRAP. The CDR3 spells CASGLVLGQGNQPQHF. The CDR3 DNA reads TGTGCTAGTGGTTTGGTACTGGGACAGGGAAATCAGCCCCAGCATTTT.

The J gene is TRBJ2-5, the V gene TRBV9; TRBD2 might be the D (5 bases). Germline values: CDR1 SGDLS, CDR2 YYNGEE. Trimming removed 0 bases at V and 5 bases at J, with 8 bases between. The CDR3 is 13 residues long. CDR3 residues: CASSVGEGETQYF. In nucleotides, the CDR3 is TGTGCCAGCAGCGTAGGAGAGGGTGAGACCCAGTACTTC.

The rearrangement joins TRBV7-9 to TRBJ2-1; D ambiguous. The CDR3 spans 15 residues. V lost 3 bases to trimming and J lost 3 bases, with 12 bases between them. Germline V lookup: CDR1 SEHNR, CDR2 FQNEAQ (reference sequence). The CDR3, as DNA: TGTGCCAGCAGCTTCGCGACAAGCAGCTACAATGAGCAGTTCTTC. Protein: CASSFATSSYNEQFF.

This chain uses TRBV28 with TRBJ2-1; 10 nucleotides align to TRBD2. Germline V gene lookup returns CDR1 MDHEN and CDR2 SYDVKM. The CDR3 spans 13 residues. The J segment lost 13 bases and the V segment lost 5 bases, leaving 8 bases of the junction unmatched. The CDR3 region is CASSLPSGSGQFF. CDR3 in DNA: TGTGCCAGCAGTCTTCCTAGCGGGAGTGGCCAGTTCTTC.

V usage is TRBV2 and J usage is TRBJ1-1, with 8 nucleotides matching TRBD1. V shed 0 bases, J shed 7 bases, and the junction held 7 bases outside the gene matches. CDR1 and CDR2 from the germline V gene are SNHLY and FYNNEI. CDR3 length equals 15 residues. The CDR3 coding sequence is TGTGCCAGCAGTGAAGCGCTGGACAGGGTCATTGAAGCTTTCTTT. This translates into CASSEALDRVIEAFF.

The chain employs TRBV7-2 and TRBJ1-5, with D possibly TRBD1 on 5 matching bases. The V end lost 5 bases, the J end lost 3 bases, and 8 bases lay between the germline ends. Germline-derived CDR1 and CDR2 are SGHTA and FQGNSA. The CDR3 extends over 13 amino acids. The CDR3 DNA is TGTGCCAGCAGCAGACAGTCCAATCAGCCCCAGCATTTT. Translated: CASSRQSNQPQHF.

The CDR3 sequence: CASSLFAGELFF. The CDR3 DNA is TGTGCCAGCAGCTTATTCGCCGGGGAGCTGTTTTTT. The chain employs TRBV7-3 and TRBJ2-2; D is undetermined. This CDR3 spans 12 amino acids. V lost 2 bases and J lost 6, with 4 bases in between. Germline loops: CDR1 SGHTA, CDR2 FQGTGA.

This sequence joins TRBV6-5 and TRBJ1-1; D gene unclear. Trimming removed 2 bases from V and 0 bases from J, with 10 bases in between. CDR3 length: 15 amino acids. CDR1 and CDR2 (germline): MNHEY, SVGAGI. The CDR3: CASSYEGTLNTEAFF. The CDR3 nucleotides read TGTGCCAGCAGTTACGAGGGAACTTTGAACACTGAAGCTTTCTTT.

This clone was seen once. The rearrangement joins TRBV29-1 to TRBJ2-5; TRBD1 might be the D (6 bases). V was shortened by 5 bases and J by 1 base, with 14 bases between the two germline ends. The germline CDR1 and CDR2 sequences are SQVTM and ANQGSEA. This CDR3 spans 14 amino acids. Here the CDR3 reads CSVRSGTSQETQYF. CDR3 DNA sequence: TGCAGCGTTCGATCCGGGACAAGCCAAGAGACCCAGTACTTC.

The chain couples TRBV30 to TRBJ2-1, with 10 bases fitting TRBD2. The CDR3 has 14 residues. The V gene's germline CDR1 is GTSNPN and CDR2 SVGIG (reference sequence). After removal of 3 bases from V and 7 bases from J, the junction contained 6 bases not matched to a gene. In DNA form, the CDR3 reads TGTGCCTGGAGGGGGGCTAGCGGGAGTAATGAGCAGTTCTTC. This sequence encodes CAWRGASGSNEQFF.

This chain uses TRBV19 with TRBJ2-7; D ambiguous. V was shortened by 1 base and J by 4 bases, with 8 bases between the two germline ends. Looked up from germline, CDR1 is LNHDA and CDR2 is SQIVND (reference sequence). CDR3 length equals 13 residues. The chain's CDR3 is CASSIGVYYEQYF. As DNA, the CDR3 is TGTGCCAGTAGTATAGGAGTCTATTACGAGCAGTACTTC.

The chain is built from TRBV7-8 and TRBJ2-5; TRBD1 is a possible D gene (5 bases). The CDR3 has 15 amino acids. CDR1 and CDR2 (germline): SGHVS, FQNEAQ. V was pared by 1 base and J by 4 bases, with 13 bases between. The CDR3 DNA sequence: TGTGCCAGCAGCTTAGATTCAGGGTGGGGAGAGACCCAGTACTTC. This encodes CASSLDSGWGETQYF.

This chain joins TRBV5-1 and TRBJ2-3; 7 bases line up with TRBD2. The CDR3 covers 17 residues. Trimming removed 2 bases from V and 3 bases from J; junction bases left unmatched: 12. Germline CDR1 reads SGHRS; CDR2 reads YFSETQ. DNA for the CDR3: TGCGCCAGCAGCTTAGGTCGCGGGAGAGGAGGGACAGATACGCAGTATTTT. Its protein product is CASSLGRGRGGTDTQYF.

This rearrangement joins TRBV30 to TRBJ2-1; possible D gene TRBD1, 6 bases. V was shortened by 0 bases and J by 5 bases, with 14 bases between the two germline ends. The germline V gene has CDR1 GTSNPN and CDR2 SVGIG (reference sequence). This CDR3 comprises 15 residues. CDR3 region: CAWSVQGTPDNEQFF. For the CDR3, the DNA is TGTGCCTGGAGTGTACAAGGGACACCAGACAATGAGCAGTTCTTC.

This sequence joins TRBV19 and TRBJ2-1; 9 bases match TRBD1. Germline CDR1 and CDR2: LNHDA and SQIVND (reference sequence). The CDR3 covers 15 residues. Losses at the gene ends were 6 bases for V and 7 bases for J; bases not matched to a gene: 10. The chain's CDR3 is CASSKAGQGLNEQFF. The CDR3 DNA reads TGTGCCAGTAGCAAGGCCGGACAGGGGTTAAATGAGCAGTTCTTC. The whole variable domain, remainder taken from reference TRBV19 and TRBJ2-1, is DGGITQSPKYLFRKEGQNVTLSCEQNLNHDAMYWYRQDPGQGLRLIYYSQIVNDFQKGDIAEGYSVSREKKESFPLTVTSAQKNPTAFYLCASSKAGQGLNEQFFGPGTRLTVL.